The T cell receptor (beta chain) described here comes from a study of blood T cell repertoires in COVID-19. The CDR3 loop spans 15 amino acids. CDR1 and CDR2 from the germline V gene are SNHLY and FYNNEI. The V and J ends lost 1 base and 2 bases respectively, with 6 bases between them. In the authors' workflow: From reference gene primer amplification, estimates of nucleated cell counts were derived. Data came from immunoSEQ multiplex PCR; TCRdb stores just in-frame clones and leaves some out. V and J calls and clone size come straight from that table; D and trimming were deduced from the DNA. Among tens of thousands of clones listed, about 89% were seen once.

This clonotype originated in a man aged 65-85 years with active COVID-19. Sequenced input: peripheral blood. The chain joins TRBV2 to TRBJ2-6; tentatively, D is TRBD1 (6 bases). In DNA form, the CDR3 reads TGTGCCAGCAGTGAAGACAGGGCTGGGGCCAACGTCCTGACTTTC. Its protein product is CASSEDRAGANVLTF.